This TCR beta chain was captured by sequencing in a study of T cells in women clearing cervical HPV infection. Study overall: Women with histologically confirmed HPV16-related CIN3 or worse, 2 with invasive cancer, served as cases. Findings and limits, study-wide: Combining TCR richness with V gene abundances gave approximately 0.84 AUC. Effector/memory and HPV-specific T cells were not isolated, and association timing is unknown. Unknown T-cell numbers per sample may underlie the richness differences.

The assay was immunoSEQ multiplex PCR, and TCRdb's table has in-frame clones only and misses some. Here the sample table reports 36,000 or so clones. About this clone itself: Its antigen is as yet unknown.

The TCR originated in a woman aged 18-69 years with a cervical HPV16 infection that either progressed to CIN3+ or cleared (not recorded which). Material for sequencing was blood buffy coat.

CDR3 in amino acids: CASSIGQGSYQPQHF. The covered CDR3 bases are TGTGCCAGTAGTATAGGTCAGGGAAGTTATCAGCCC. The chain has TRBV19 and TRBJ1-5; D may be TRBD1 (5 bases). The CDR3 goes on 3 residues after the read ends, and that part is filled in from the germline J gene. Deletions cut 1 base from V and 5 bases from J, with 12 bases between. The CDR3 sequence is 15 residues long. Germline CDR1 reads LNHDA; CDR2 reads SQIVND (reference sequence). Full variable domain (rest looked up from reference TRBV19 and TRBJ1-5): DGGITQSPKYLFRKEGQNVTLSCEQNLNHDAMYWYRQDPGQGLRLIYYSQIVNDFQKGDIAEGYSVSREKKESFPLTVTSAQKNPTAFYLCASSIGQGSYQPQHFGDGTRLSIL.